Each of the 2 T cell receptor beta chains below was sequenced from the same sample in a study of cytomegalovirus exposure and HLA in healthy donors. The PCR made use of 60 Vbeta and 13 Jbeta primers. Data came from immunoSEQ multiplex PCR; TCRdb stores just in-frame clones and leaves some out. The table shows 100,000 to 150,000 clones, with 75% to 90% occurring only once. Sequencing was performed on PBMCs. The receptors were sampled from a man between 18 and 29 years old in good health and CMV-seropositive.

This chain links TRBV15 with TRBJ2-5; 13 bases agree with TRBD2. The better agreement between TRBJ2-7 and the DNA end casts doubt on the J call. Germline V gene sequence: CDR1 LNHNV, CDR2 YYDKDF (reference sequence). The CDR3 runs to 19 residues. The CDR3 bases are TGTGCCACCAGCAGAGCCAGACTAGCGGGGGGTCACCCATTATACGAGCAGTACTTC. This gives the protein CATSRARLAGGHPLYEQYF.

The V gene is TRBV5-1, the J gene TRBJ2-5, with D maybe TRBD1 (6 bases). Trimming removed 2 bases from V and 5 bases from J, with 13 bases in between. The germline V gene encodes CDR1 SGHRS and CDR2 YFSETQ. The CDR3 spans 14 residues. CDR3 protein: CASSFGQGKETQYF. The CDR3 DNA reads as TGCGCCAGCAGCTTTGGTCAGGGGAAGGAGACCCAGTACTTC.